The clone carrying this T cell receptor (beta chain) was found a few times. From the PCR reads, TCRdb called clonotypes with MiXCR, one entry per CDR3 protein. The sample contains roughly 20,000 distinct CDR3 sequences, approximately 35% of which appear only once. The sample originates from a study of immune characterization of retroperitoneal liposarcoma. The material sequenced was blood. The source of this sequence is a male donor with retroperitoneal liposarcoma.

The CDR3 region has the DNA TGTGCCAGCAGCTTTCGTCGGGAAAAACTGTTTTTT. Translated, it gives CASSFRREKLFF. The V call is TRBV7-8, the J call TRBJ1-4; D remains unclear. CDR1 and CDR2 from the germline V gene are SGHVS and FQNEAQ. V shed 3 bases and J shed 8 bases, with 7 bases lying between them. This CDR3 spans 12 amino acids. The full variable domain, in which reference TRBV7-8 and TRBJ1-4 provide the parts outside the CDR3, is GAGVSQSPRYKVAKRGQDVALRCDPISGHVSLFWYQQALGQGPEFLTYFQNEAQLDKSGLPSDRFFAERPEGSVSTLKIQRTQQEDSAVYLCASSFRREKLFFGSGTQLSVL.